These T cell receptor beta chains were read from a single sample in a study of blood T cell repertoires in COVID-19. Libraries were prepared by immunoSEQ multiplex PCR; TCRdb keeps only in-frame clonotypes and omits some of them. The sample yields some 250,000 clones, around four fifths seen once. The specimen sequenced was peripheral blood. Receptor source: a man aged 30 to 39 who had recovered from COVID-19. The CDR3 runs from the conserved cysteine through the conserved F or W. Fields, in order: CDR3 protein, V gene, J gene.

cdr3_aa: CASISRQGLGQPQHF
v_call: TRBV6-5
j_call: TRBJ1-5

cdr3_aa: CASTLDRGYHQPQHF
v_call: TRBV2
j_call: TRBJ1-5

cdr3_aa: CASSPPFGELFF
v_call: TRBV27
j_call: TRBJ2-2

cdr3_aa: CASSETGASTF
v_call: TRBV11-1
j_call: TRBJ1-2

cdr3_aa: CASAGQSRTGELFF
v_call: TRBV12-5
j_call: TRBJ2-2

cdr3_aa: CASRAGGLTDTQYF
v_call: TRBV7-2
j_call: TRBJ2-3

cdr3_aa: CASSSGQAQETQYF
v_call: TRBV28
j_call: TRBJ2-5

cdr3_aa: CASSPRTTTGELFF
v_call: TRBV3-1/TRBV3-2
j_call: TRBJ2-2

cdr3_aa: CASSERDRAADTQYF
v_call: TRBV2
j_call: TRBJ2-3

cdr3_aa: CASSQTGGEQPQHF
v_call: TRBV28
j_call: TRBJ1-5

cdr3_aa: CASSLSGFLGYTF
v_call: TRBV5-1
j_call: TRBJ1-2

cdr3_aa: CASSSPFKDSGPNSPLHF
v_call: TRBV7-9
j_call: TRBJ1-6

cdr3_aa: CATSRVSGQGHNQPQHF
v_call: TRBV15
j_call: TRBJ1-5

cdr3_aa: CASSIDRGASGGYTF
v_call: TRBV19
j_call: TRBJ1-2

cdr3_aa: CASREIQGLGPGNTIYF
v_call: TRBV2
j_call: TRBJ1-3

cdr3_aa: CASRRSGGNTGELFF
v_call: TRBV9
j_call: TRBJ2-2

cdr3_aa: CASSHWTGGNYGYTF
v_call: TRBV14
j_call: TRBJ1-2

cdr3_aa: CASLPQGATYGYTF
v_call: TRBV2
j_call: TRBJ1-2

cdr3_aa: CASSYAGGGDEQYF
v_call: TRBV6-5
j_call: TRBJ2-7

cdr3_aa: CASSTSGGGIDTQYF
v_call: TRBV10-1
j_call: TRBJ2-3

cdr3_aa: CASSIEARQSGTQYF
v_call: TRBV19
j_call: TRBJ2-5

cdr3_aa: CASSSAGSGNQPQHF
v_call: TRBV6-5
j_call: TRBJ1-5

cdr3_aa: CASSPGSGATYEQYF
v_call: TRBV5-4
j_call: TRBJ2-7

cdr3_aa: CASSHGTGNYGYTF
v_call: TRBV3-1/TRBV3-2
j_call: TRBJ1-2

cdr3_aa: CASTQRAGGGTGDYGYTF
v_call: TRBV28
j_call: TRBJ1-2

cdr3_aa: CASSLKTGRAGEQYF
v_call: TRBV5-8
j_call: TRBJ2-7

cdr3_aa: CASGPGLAGGPSTDTQYF
v_call: TRBV12-5
j_call: TRBJ2-3

cdr3_aa: CASSQNTARNTIYF
v_call: TRBV5-1
j_call: TRBJ1-3

cdr3_aa: CASSPTDYNEQFF
v_call: TRBV9
j_call: TRBJ2-1

cdr3_aa: CASSLRTDQETQYF
v_call: TRBV5-1
j_call: TRBJ2-5

cdr3_aa: CASSLYRFYEQYF
v_call: TRBV7-2
j_call: TRBJ2-7

cdr3_aa: CSVDRDGYTF
v_call: TRBV29-1
j_call: TRBJ1-2

cdr3_aa: CATSGGQGGTEAFF
v_call: TRBV15
j_call: TRBJ1-1

cdr3_aa: CASSLGSRYRGNYGYTF
v_call: TRBV3-1/TRBV3-2
j_call: TRBJ1-2

cdr3_aa: CASSGSGQETQYF
v_call: TRBV9
j_call: TRBJ2-5

cdr3_aa: CASSELGGKSPLHF
v_call: TRBV6-1
j_call: TRBJ1-6

cdr3_aa: CASSEARRVGGNEQFF
v_call: TRBV6-1
j_call: TRBJ2-1

cdr3_aa: CASSFGGQWEKLFF
v_call: TRBV19
j_call: TRBJ1-4

cdr3_aa: CASSPGTGDPANYGYTF
v_call: TRBV9
j_call: TRBJ1-2